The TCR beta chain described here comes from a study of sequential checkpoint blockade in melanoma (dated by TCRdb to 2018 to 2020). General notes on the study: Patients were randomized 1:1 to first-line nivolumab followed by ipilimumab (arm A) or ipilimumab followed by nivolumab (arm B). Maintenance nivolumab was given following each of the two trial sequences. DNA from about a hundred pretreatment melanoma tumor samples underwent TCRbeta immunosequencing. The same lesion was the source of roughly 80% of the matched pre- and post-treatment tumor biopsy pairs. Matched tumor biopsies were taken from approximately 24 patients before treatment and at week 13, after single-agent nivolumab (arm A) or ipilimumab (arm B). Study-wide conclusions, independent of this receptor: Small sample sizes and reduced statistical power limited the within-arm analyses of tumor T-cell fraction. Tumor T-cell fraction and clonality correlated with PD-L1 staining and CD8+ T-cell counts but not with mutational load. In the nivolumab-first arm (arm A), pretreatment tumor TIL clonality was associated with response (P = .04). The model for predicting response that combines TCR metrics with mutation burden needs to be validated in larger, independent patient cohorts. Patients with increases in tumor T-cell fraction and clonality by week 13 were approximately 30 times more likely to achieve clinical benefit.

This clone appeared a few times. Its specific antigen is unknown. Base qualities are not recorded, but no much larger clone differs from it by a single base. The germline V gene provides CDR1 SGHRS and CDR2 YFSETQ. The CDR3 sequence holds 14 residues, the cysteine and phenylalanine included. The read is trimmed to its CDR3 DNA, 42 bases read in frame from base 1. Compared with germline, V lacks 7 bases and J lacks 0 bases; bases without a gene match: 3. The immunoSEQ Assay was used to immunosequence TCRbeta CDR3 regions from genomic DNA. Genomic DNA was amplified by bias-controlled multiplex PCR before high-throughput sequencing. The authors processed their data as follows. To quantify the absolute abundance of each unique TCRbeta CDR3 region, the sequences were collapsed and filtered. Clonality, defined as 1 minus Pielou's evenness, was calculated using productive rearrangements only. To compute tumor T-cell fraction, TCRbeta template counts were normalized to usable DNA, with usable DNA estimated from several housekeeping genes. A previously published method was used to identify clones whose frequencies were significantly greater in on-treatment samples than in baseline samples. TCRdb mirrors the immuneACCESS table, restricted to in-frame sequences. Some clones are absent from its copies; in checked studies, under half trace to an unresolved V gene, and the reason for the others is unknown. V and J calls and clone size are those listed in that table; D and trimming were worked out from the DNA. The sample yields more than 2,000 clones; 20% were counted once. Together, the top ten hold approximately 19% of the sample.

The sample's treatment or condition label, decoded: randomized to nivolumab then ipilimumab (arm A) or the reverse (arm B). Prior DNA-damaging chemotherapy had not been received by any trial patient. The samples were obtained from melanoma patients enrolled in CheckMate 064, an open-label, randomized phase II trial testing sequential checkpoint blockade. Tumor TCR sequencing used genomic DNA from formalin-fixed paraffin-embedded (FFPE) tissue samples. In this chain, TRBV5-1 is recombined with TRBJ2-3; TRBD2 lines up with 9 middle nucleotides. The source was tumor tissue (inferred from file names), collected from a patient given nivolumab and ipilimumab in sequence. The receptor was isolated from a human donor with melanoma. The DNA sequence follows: TGCGCCAGCGGGACTAGCTCGAGCACAGATACGCAGTATTTT. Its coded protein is CASGTSSSTDTQYF.